This T cell receptor (beta chain) was identified in a study of cytomegalovirus exposure and HLA in healthy donors. On this clone: The antigen remains unidentified.

Study-wide results and limits: Being productive about 90% or about 30% of the time was typical of most TCR beta V segments in an earlier analysis.

The PCR was carried out with 60 Vbeta primers and 13 Jbeta primers. Profiling relied on immunoSEQ multiplex PCR, and the TCRdb table lists in-frame clones only, not all of them. The data contain more than 85,000 clones, about four fifths of them singletons. This CDR3 is 17 amino acids long. The germline V and J ends were trimmed by 1 base and 4 bases, with 14 bases remaining between them. CDR1 is MNHNS, CDR2 SASEGT, per germline. In nominal health when sampled, donors likely had unrecorded immune exposures nonetheless. Source material: PBMCs. V gene TRBV6-1 combines with J gene TRBJ1-6; D possibly corresponds to TRBD1 (6 bases). The TCR comes from a man under 40 in good health and CMV-seronegative. DNA of the CDR3: TGTGCCAGCAGTGAAGGGCAGGACAGAAGGTATAATTCACCCCTCCACTTT. Translating it yields CASSEGQDRRYNSPLHF.